One sample yielded the 20 T cell receptor beta chains listed below, sequenced in a study of T cell changes during pregnancy in multiple sclerosis (dated by TCRdb to the late 2010s). Library preparation was by the immunoSEQ multiplex PCR assay. This is the immuneACCESS table as TCRdb keeps it, with only in-frame sequences that have V and J called. A part of the clones is gone; compared with another copy, unresolved V genes explain less than half, and the rest is unexplained. This sample has roughly 100,000 clones in its table, and roughly 92% of those were observed once. The biggest ten clones account for roughly 0.93% of the sample. This sample comprised peripheral blood, obtained after pregnancy. Every receptor here comes from a female donor with multiple sclerosis, enrolled in a pregnancy study.

The chain is built from TRBV7-2 and TRBJ2-7; D is unresolved. V shed 2 bases and J shed 4 bases, with 12 bases lying between them. CDR3 size: 14 residues. CDR1 is SGHTA, CDR2 FQGNSA, per germline. This CDR3 reads CASSLHLGTYEQYF. In DNA, the CDR3 is TGTGCCAGCAGCTTACACCTGGGCACGTACGAGCAGTACTTC.

This chain uses TRBV19 with TRBJ2-1, with TRBD2 matching over 13 bases. V lost 7 bases, J lost 7 bases, and 7 bases stayed unmatched. Germline CDR1 LNHDA, CDR2 SQIVND (reference sequence). The CDR3 covers 15 residues. The CDR3 loop reads CASTQGTSGMNEQFF. The CDR3 DNA is TGTGCCAGTACCCAGGGGACTAGCGGGATGAATGAGCAGTTCTTC.

This chain links TRBV14 with TRBJ1-1, with D maybe TRBD1 (5 bases). Germline CDR1 and CDR2: SGHDN and FVKESK. Trimming took off 1 base at V and 2 bases at J, with 8 bases between the two ends. The CDR3 sequence is 14 residues long. DNA for the CDR3: TGTGCCAGCAGCCAAGGGGGGGGAAACACTGAAGCTTTCTTT. Encoded protein: CASSQGGGNTEAFF.

V gene TRBV18 combines with J gene TRBJ2-7; 14 positions agree with TRBD2. Germline V gives CDR1 KGHSH, CDR2 LQKENI. J lost 7 bases, V lost 3 bases, and 5 bases had no gene match. This CDR3 is 15 amino acids long. Here the CDR3 reads CASSPPGTSGREQYF. The CDR3 nucleotides read TGTGCCAGCTCACCTCCGGGGACTAGCGGGAGAGAGCAGTACTTC.

The CDR3 reads CASSIESVGGEAFF. The CDR3 nucleotides are TGCGCCAGCAGCATCGAGTCGGTAGGGGGTGAAGCTTTCTTT. This sequence joins TRBV5-1 and TRBJ1-1, with a tentative D call TRBD1 (6 bases). Trimming removed 4 bases from V and 7 bases from J, with 17 bases in between. Germline-derived CDR1 and CDR2 are SGHRS and YFSETQ. CDR3 size: 14 residues.

The V and J genes are TRBV7-8 and TRBJ2-1; D is undetermined. Looked up from germline, CDR1 is SGHVS and CDR2 is FQNEAQ. This CDR3 is built from 15 residues. Between the trimmed V and J ends, which lost 1 base and 8 bases, there was a span of 15 bases. The CDR3 is CASSLGARQHDEQFF. CDR3 bases: TGTGCCAGCAGCTTAGGGGCCAGGCAACACGATGAGCAGTTCTTC.

J is TRBJ2-1 and V is TRBV7-3; TRBD2 matches at 9 bases. Germline V gene sequence: CDR1 SGHTA, CDR2 FQGTGA. The junction had 11 bases not matched to a gene; V was cut back by 5 bases and J by 6 bases. This CDR3 has 16 amino acids. This CDR3 reads CASSPEAGGLSNEQFF. For the CDR3, the DNA is TGTGCCAGCAGCCCAGAGGCGGGAGGGCTAAGCAATGAGCAGTTCTTC.

This chain uses TRBV15 with TRBJ2-1; 12 nucleotides line up with TRBD2. The V gene end was trimmed by 4 bases and the J gene end by 7 bases; junction bases not matched to a gene: 5. The germline V gene encodes CDR1 LNHNV and CDR2 YYDKDF (reference sequence). The CDR3 has 15 residues. The CDR3 is CATSTRTSGDNEQFF. The CDR3 DNA sequence: TGTGCCACCAGCACCCGGACTAGCGGGGATAATGAGCAGTTCTTC.

V is TRBV18 and J is TRBJ2-2; D is perhaps TRBD2 (5 bases). This CDR3 has 15 residues. V lost 0 bases and J lost 7, with 12 bases in between. The V gene's germline CDR1 is KGHSH and CDR2 LQKENI. The CDR3 bases are TGTGCCAGCTCACCACCGGAGGAAACGTTCGGGGAGCTGTTTTTT. This sequence encodes CASSPPEETFGELFF. Together with reference TRBV18 and TRBJ2-2, the CDR3 gives the full variable domain: NAGVMQNPRHLVRRRGQEARLRCSPMKGHSHVYWYRQLPEEGLKFMVYLQKENIIDESGMPKERFSAEFPKEGPSILRIQQVVRGDSAAYFCASSPPEETFGELFFGEGSRLTVL.

The J gene is TRBJ2-3, the V gene TRBV5-3; 14 bases agree with TRBD2. TRBV5-3 is an ORF; its function is uncertain. The CDR3 is 18 amino acids. Unmatched junction bases numbered 8, after V lost 4 bases and J lost 1 base. The CDR3 sequence is CARSPGLAGATRTDTQYF. In nucleotides, the CDR3 is TGTGCCAGAAGCCCGGGACTAGCGGGGGCCACCCGCACAGATACGCAGTATTTT.

The chain couples TRBV11-2 to TRBJ2-7, with 9 bases aligning to TRBD1. The CDR3 extends over 15 amino acids. V was clipped by 5 bases and J by 6 bases; unmatched bases: 11. The V gene's germline CDR1 is SGHAT and CDR2 FQNNGV. Here the CDR3 DNA reads TGTGCCAGCAGCGACCCCCGGGACAGGGATCGCGAGCAGTACTTC. Protein: CASSDPRDRDREQYF.

V and J are TRBV10-2 and TRBJ2-1; 7 bases map to TRBD2. The V and J ends lost 4 bases and 9 bases, in that order; junction bases with no gene match: 15. This CDR3 has 16 amino acids. Germline CDR1 reads WSHSY; CDR2 reads SAAADI. The CDR3: CASSVPSQRGTGEQFF. In DNA form, the CDR3 reads TGCGCCAGCAGTGTCCCGAGCCAGCGGGGTACGGGTGAGCAGTTCTTC.

V usage is TRBV6-5 and J usage is TRBJ2-5; 8 bases agree with TRBD1. The DNA end is more similar to TRBJ2-7, so the J call may be wrong. The CDR3 totals 13 residues. Germline assignment: CDR1 MNHEY and CDR2 SVGAGI. The CDR3 protein is CASTGGSSYEQYF. The CDR3 DNA is TGTGCCAGTACAGGGGGGAGCTCCTACGAGCAGTACTTC.

The chain recombines TRBV7-9 with TRBJ2-5; 9 bases match TRBD2. CDR1 and CDR2 (germline): SEHNR, FQNEAQ (reference sequence). V was pared by 4 bases and J by 2 bases, with 8 bases of the junction left unmatched. This CDR3 comprises 16 residues. In DNA form, the CDR3 reads TGTGCCAGCAGCTCAAGACTAGCGGCTACTCAAGAGACCCAGTACTTC. Translation: CASSSRLAATQETQYF.

The chain carries TRBV6-4 and TRBJ2-2; D might be TRBD2 (6 bases). The CDR3 has 15 amino acids. The V end lost 5 bases, the J end lost 6 bases, and 16 bases lay between the germline ends. Germline loops: CDR1 MRHNA, CDR2 SNTAGT. The DNA of the CDR3 is TGTGCCAGCAGTCCTAGCGATCAGGGATCCGGGGAGCTGTTTTTT. It encodes CASSPSDQGSGELFF.

The rearrangement links TRBV13 to TRBJ1-2; 10 bases agree with TRBD1. The length of the CDR3 is 14 residues. Germline assignment: CDR1 PRHDT and CDR2 FYEKMQ (reference sequence). J was trimmed by 6 bases and V by 3 bases; bases with no gene match: 4. CDR3 in amino acids: CASSLGQGRNGYTF. CDR3 sequence (DNA): TGTGCCAGCAGCTTGGGACAGGGGCGGAATGGCTACACCTTC. Drawing the rest from reference TRBV13 and TRBJ1-2, the complete variable domain is AAGVIQSPRHLIKEKRETATLKCYPIPRHDTVYWYQQGPGQDPQFLISFYEKMQSDKGSIPDRFSAQQFSDYHSELNMSSLELGDSALYFCASSLGQGRNGYTFGSGTRLTVV.

The chain links TRBV4-2 to TRBJ2-5; 10 nucleotides line up with TRBD2. CDR1 is LGHNA, CDR2 YNFKEQ, per germline. Trimming cost V 1 base and J 5 bases; bases outside gene matches: 10. This CDR3 contains 17 residues. DNA for the CDR3: TGTGCCAGCAGCCAAGGAGGAAGCGGGAGGGCCGGTGAGACCCAGTACTTC. Residues: CASSQGGSGRAGETQYF.

The chain links TRBV18 to TRBJ1-1; the D gene is possibly TRBD1 (6 bases). This CDR3 is built from 15 residues. The ends were cut back, 6 bases at V and 6 bases at J, with 20 bases in the middle. Looked up from germline, CDR1 is KGHSH and CDR2 is LQKENI. CDR3 in amino acids: CASSQTSTGWSEAFF. CDR3 DNA sequence: TGTGCCAGCTCTCAAACGAGCACAGGGTGGTCTGAAGCTTTCTTT.

The V call is TRBV5-5, the J call TRBJ2-4; D is unresolved. The V gene's germline CDR1 is SGHKS and CDR2 YYEKEE (reference sequence). This CDR3 contains 15 residues. The V and J ends lost 0 bases and 0 bases respectively, with 7 bases between them. This CDR3 reads CASSLESVAKNIQYF. The DNA for the CDR3 is TGTGCCAGCAGCTTGGAGTCAGTAGCCAAAAACATTCAGTACTTC. Full variable domain (rest looked up from reference TRBV5-5 and TRBJ2-4): DAGVTQSPTHLIKTRGQQVTLRCSPISGHKSVSWYQQVLGQGPQFIFQYYEKEERGRGNFPDRFSARQFPNYSSELNVNALLLGDSALYLCASSLESVAKNIQYFGAGTRLSVL.

The V gene is TRBV5-1, the J gene TRBJ2-7; 7 bases line up with TRBD1. CDR3 length: 16 amino acids. V dropped 0 bases and J dropped 5; count of bases not matched to a gene: 11. Germline CDR1 is SGHRS and CDR2 is YFSETQ. In DNA, the CDR3 is TGCGCCAGCAGCTTGGGGGCCACAGGGGCTAAACACGAGCAGTACTTC. As protein: CASSLGATGAKHEQYF.